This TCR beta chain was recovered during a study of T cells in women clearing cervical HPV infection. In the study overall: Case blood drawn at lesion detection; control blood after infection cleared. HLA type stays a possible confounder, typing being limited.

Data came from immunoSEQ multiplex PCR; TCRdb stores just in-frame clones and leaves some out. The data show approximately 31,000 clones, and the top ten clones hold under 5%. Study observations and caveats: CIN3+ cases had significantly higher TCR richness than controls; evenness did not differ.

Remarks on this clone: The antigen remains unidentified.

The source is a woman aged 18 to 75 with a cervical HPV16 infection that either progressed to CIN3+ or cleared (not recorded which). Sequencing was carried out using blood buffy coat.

Partial CDR3 DNA: TGTGCCAGCTCACCACCGGGACTCACTTCCTACGAG. Residues: CASSPPGLTSYE. In full, the CDR3 is CASSPPGLTSYEQYF. This sequence joins TRBV18 and TRBJ2-7; possible D gene TRBD2, 6 bases. The observed sequence ends 3 residues before the CDR3 terminus, with the missing tail filled in from the germline J gene. The germline V and J ends were trimmed by 0 bases and 1 base, with 10 bases remaining between them. The CDR3 runs to 15 residues. Germline CDR1 reads KGHSH; CDR2 reads LQKENI.